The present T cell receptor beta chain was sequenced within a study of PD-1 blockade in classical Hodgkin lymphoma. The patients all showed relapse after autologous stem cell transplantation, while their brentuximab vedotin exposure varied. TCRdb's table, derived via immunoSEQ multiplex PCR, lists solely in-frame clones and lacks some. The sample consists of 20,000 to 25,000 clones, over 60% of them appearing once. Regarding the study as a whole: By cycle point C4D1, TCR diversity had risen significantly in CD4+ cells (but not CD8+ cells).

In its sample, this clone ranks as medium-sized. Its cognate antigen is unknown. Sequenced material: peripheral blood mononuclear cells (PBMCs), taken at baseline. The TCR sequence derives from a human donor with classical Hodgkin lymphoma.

The CDR3 DNA sequence: TGTGCCAGTAGTTATTCTATCGGCCAGCCCCAGCATTTT. Translating it yields CASSYSIGQPQHF. The V call is TRBV19, the J call TRBJ1-5, with D unresolved. V was shortened by 5 bases and J by 7 bases, with 12 bases between the two germline ends. Germline V gene sequence: CDR1 LNHDA, CDR2 SQIVND (reference sequence). This CDR3 is 13 amino acids long.